This T cell receptor beta chain was recovered during a study of response to subunit inactivated influenza vaccine. CDR1 is ENHRY, CDR2 SYGVKD, per germline. This CDR3 is built from 14 residues. Trimming took 7 bases from V and 3 from J; bases not matched to a gene: 6. The table lists this clonotype with a few counts. TCRdb ran MiXCR on the RT-PCR reads and lists one entry per CDR3 protein. The repertoire includes roughly 700,000 distinct CDR3 sequences, roughly 14% of them detected once, and around a tenth sits in the top ten. The sequences come from PBMCs from blood, collected about 11 days after vaccination. The V and J genes are TRBV10-3 and TRBJ2-3, with 8 bases identical to TRBD2. This TCR was sampled from a man aged 45-65 years who received an inactivated influenza vaccine. CDR3 protein: CAINRGGTTDTQYF. As DNA, the CDR3 is TGTGCCATCAATCGCGGGGGGACGACAGATACGCAGTATTTT.